These 20 T cell receptor beta chains came from one sample sequenced in a study of blood T cell repertoires in COVID-19. Sequencing used immunoSEQ multiplex PCR; TCRdb keeps in-frame clones, though not all of them. Of fewer than 45,000 clones listed, around four fifths are singletons. Sequenced: peripheral blood. These receptors came from a man aged 55 to 70 with acute or convalescent COVID-19.

This clone came up a few times. This sequence joins TRBV7-6 and TRBJ2-5, with unresolved D. The germline V gene encodes CDR1 SGHVS and CDR2 FNYEAQ. Between the trimmed V and J ends, which lost 5 bases and 2 bases, there was a span of 18 bases. This CDR3 is built from 16 residues. CDR3 DNA: TGTGCCAGCAGCAAAACCGTCCCCAACGGGCAAGAGACCCAGTACTTC. It translates to CASSKTVPNGQETQYF.

The genes are TRBV19 and TRBJ2-1; TRBD2 matches at 15 bases. V shed 5 bases, J shed 7 bases, and the junction held 0 bases outside the gene matches. CDR1 and CDR2 (germline): LNHDA, SQIVND (reference sequence). This CDR3 has 14 residues. CDR3 amino acids: CASSGTSGRNEQFF. The CDR3 bases are TGTGCCAGTAGTGGGACTAGCGGGAGGAATGAGCAGTTCTTC.

This chain uses TRBV27 with TRBJ2-1; maybe TRBD2 (6 bases). Trimming stripped 5 bases from V and 6 bases from J, with 14 bases between. Germline assignment: CDR1 MNHEY and CDR2 SMNVEV (reference sequence). CDR3 length: 14 residues. The CDR3 region has the DNA TGTGCCAGCAGTCAAATTAAGGAGGGCAATGAGCAGTTCTTC. It codes for CASSQIKEGNEQFF.

The chain links TRBV5-1 to TRBJ2-7; 9 bases are a match to TRBD2. The CDR3 totals 18 residues. V was clipped by 1 base and J by 1 base; unmatched bases: 12. Germline V gene sequence: CDR1 SGHRS, CDR2 YFSETQ. This CDR3 is CASSLRGSGSLYSYEQYF. The DNA of the CDR3 is TGCGCCAGCAGCTTGAGGGGTAGCGGGAGCTTATATTCCTACGAGCAGTACTTC.

This sequence joins TRBV6-2 or TRBV6-3 and TRBJ2-7; D call uncertain. Trimming removed 4 bases from V and 5 bases from J, with 12 bases in between. The CDR3 is 13 residues long. CDR1 and CDR2 (germline): MNHEY, SVGEGT. DNA for the CDR3: TGTGCCAGCAGTTCCCCCCCGGGTAACGAGCAGTACTTC. Protein sequence: CASSSPPGNEQYF.

This chain joins TRBV4-3 and TRBJ1-3; D is perhaps TRBD1 (6 bases). The V gene lost 3 bases and the J gene lost 2 bases, with 14 bases spanning the gap. Germline V gene data show CDR1 as LGHNA and CDR2 as YSLEER. The CDR3 contains 16 residues. Written as DNA, the CDR3 is TGCGCCAGCAGCCACGATCTACGACAGGCTGGAAACACCATATATTTT. Protein: CASSHDLRQAGNTIYF.

This clone was picked up a small number of times. The genes are TRBV11-2 and TRBJ2-7, with TRBD1 matching 7 bases. Trimming took 5 bases from V and 0 from J; bases not matched to a gene: 10. Looked up from germline, CDR1 is SGHAT and CDR2 is FQNNGV. This CDR3 is built from 16 residues. The CDR3 region has the DNA TGTGCCAGCAGCCCCTTAGGACAGGTTAGCTCCTACGAGCAGTACTTC. Its translation: CASSPLGQVSSYEQYF.

The V call is TRBV6-2 or TRBV6-3, the J call TRBJ2-7; D unresolved. Trimming cost V 0 bases and J 4 bases, with 10 bases left between them. The germline gives CDR1 MNHEY, CDR2 SVGEGT. The CDR3 loop spans 14 amino acids. This chain's CDR3 is CASSYSFSRYEQYF. The CDR3 DNA is TGTGCCAGCAGTTACTCGTTCAGTCGTTACGAGCAGTACTTC.

The chain employs TRBV7-8 and TRBJ2-5; TRBD1 matches 8 bases. The CDR3 spans 14 residues. Germline assignment: CDR1 SGHVS and CDR2 FQNEAQ. V lost 5 bases, J lost 5 bases, and 7 bases stayed unmatched. The CDR3, as DNA: TGTGCCAGCAGCCAGGGACAGGCGAGGGAGACCCAGTACTTC. Its protein product is CASSQGQARETQYF.

The rearrangement joins TRBV27 to TRBJ2-7; TRBD2 agrees at 15 bases. This CDR3 comprises 16 residues. After removal of 5 bases from V and 7 bases from J, the junction contained 9 bases not matched to a gene. The V gene's germline CDR1 is MNHEY and CDR2 SMNVEV (reference sequence). As DNA, the CDR3 is TGTGCCAGCAGTCCAAGGACTAGCGGGAGGGCCTGGGAGCAGTACTTC. Amino acids: CASSPRTSGRAWEQYF.

This rearrangement joins TRBV19 to TRBJ2-1, with D uncertain. The germline gives CDR1 LNHDA, CDR2 SQIVND (reference sequence). This CDR3 has 13 amino acids. V gave up 0 bases and J gave up 9 bases, with 9 bases separating them. CDR3 sequence (DNA): TGTGCCAGTAGTATAGATACCAGAGGTGAGCAGTTCTTC. It encodes CASSIDTRGEQFF.

This sequence joins TRBV19 and TRBJ1-2, with D tentatively TRBD1 (6 bases). The germline gives CDR1 LNHDA, CDR2 SQIVND (reference sequence). CDR3 size: 13 residues. Trimming left V 8 bases short and J 8 bases short, with 18 bases between. CDR3 coding DNA: TGTGCCAGTTCAAACAGGGCCCGGGGAGGCTACACCTTC. The encoded protein is CASSNRARGGYTF. Full variable domain (outside the CDR3, taken from reference TRBV19 and TRBJ1-2): DGGITQSPKYLFRKEGQNVTLSCEQNLNHDAMYWYRQDPGQGLRLIYYSQIVNDFQKGDIAEGYSVSREKKESFPLTVTSAQKNPTAFYLCASSNRARGGYTFGSGTRLTVV.

The gene calls are TRBV11-3 and TRBJ2-7, with D perhaps TRBD2 (5 bases). Germline values: CDR1 SGHNT, CDR2 YENEEA. V was clipped by 7 bases and J by 5 bases, with 12 bases between them. The CDR3 spans 12 residues. The CDR3 region has the DNA TGTGCCAGCACCGCCAGCGGAAACGAGCAGTACTTC. Translated, it gives CASTASGNEQYF. The full variable domain, completed using reference TRBV11-3 and TRBJ2-7, is EAGVVQSPRYKIIEKKQPVAFWCNPISGHNTLYWYLQNLGQGPELLIRYENEEAVDDSQLPKDRFSAERLKGVDSTLKIQPAELGDSAVYLCASTASGNEQYFGPGTRLTVT.

This clone was observed many times. The V and J genes are TRBV7-2 and TRBJ2-3, with D hard to call. This CDR3 region has 13 residues. Between the trimmed V and J ends, which lost 1 base and 1 base, there was a span of 3 bases. Germline-derived CDR1 and CDR2 are SGHTA and FQGNSA. CDR3 coding DNA: TGTGCCAGCAGCTTAGGAGGCACAGATACGCAGTATTTT. Its translation is CASSLGGTDTQYF.

This rearrangement joins TRBV7-9 to TRBJ2-7; D is perhaps TRBD1 (6 bases). Germline-derived CDR1 and CDR2 are SEHNR and FQNEAQ (reference sequence). This CDR3 is 14 amino acids long. V lost 1 base to trimming and J lost 1 base, with 8 bases between them. The DNA for the CDR3 is TGTGCCAGCAGCTTAGGGACAGTTTCCTACGAGCAGTACTTC. This gives the protein CASSLGTVSYEQYF.

This clone was detected once. The chain is built from TRBV11-2 and TRBJ2-6, with D possibly matching TRBD1 (5 bases). V was pared by 1 base and J by 0 bases, with 16 bases between. CDR3 size: 19 residues. CDR1 is SGHAT and CDR2 is FQNNGV in the germline V gene. The DNA for the CDR3 is TGTGCCAGCAGCTTAGGACCGACAGCGAAACTCTCTGGGGCCAACGTCCTGACTTTC. It encodes CASSLGPTAKLSGANVLTF.

The genes are TRBV7-2 and TRBJ2-7, with 10 bases matching TRBD1. The V gene's germline CDR1 is SGHTA and CDR2 FQGNSA. The V gene end was trimmed by 1 base and the J gene end by 2 bases; junction bases not matched to a gene: 2. The CDR3 is 15 residues long. The CDR3 DNA is TGTGCCAGCAGCTTAGGGACAGGGGGGGCCTACGAGCAGTACTTC. Residues: CASSLGTGGAYEQYF. Variable domain in full (rest from reference TRBV7-2 and TRBJ2-7): GAGVSQSPSNKVTEKGKDVELRCDPISGHTALYWYRQSLGQGLEFLIYFQGNSAPDKSGLPSDRFSAERTGGSVSTLTIQRTQQEDSAVYLCASSLGTGGAYEQYFGPGTRLTVT.

The chain uses TRBV4-1 and TRBJ2-1, with 12 bases lining up with TRBD2. V lost 4 bases to trimming and J lost 5 bases; unmatched junction nucleotides: 6. The CDR3 has 16 amino acids. Germline V gene sequence: CDR1 MGHRA, CDR2 YSYEKL. The CDR3 DNA is TGCGCCAGCAGCCCACGACTAGCGGGAGTCGACAATGAGCAGTTCTTC. Its translation is CASSPRLAGVDNEQFF.

V usage is TRBV9 and J usage is TRBJ1-2, with D maybe TRBD1 (5 bases). The ends were cut back, 3 bases at V and 4 bases at J, with 10 bases in the middle. The germline CDR1 and CDR2 sequences are SGDLS and YYNGEE. The CDR3 loop spans 13 amino acids. The CDR3: CASSGTYSYGYTF. CDR3 DNA sequence: TGTGCCAGCAGCGGGACATATTCCTATGGCTACACCTTC.

This chain joins TRBV19 and TRBJ1-3; the match to TRBD1 covers 7 bases. The CDR3 is made up of 14 amino acids. Trimming cost V 9 bases and J 0 bases; bases outside gene matches: 5. The germline V gene has CDR1 LNHDA and CDR2 SQIVND (reference sequence). In nucleotides, the CDR3 is TGTGCCAGCCAGGGACAGAGCTCTGGAAACACCATATATTTT. Translating it yields CASQGQSSGNTIYF.